Here is one T cell receptor beta chain with its context. What it binds is not known. 60 Vbeta and 13 Jbeta primers were used in PCR. Sequencing used immunoSEQ multiplex PCR; TCRdb keeps in-frame clones, though not all of them. Here the sample spans approximately 160,000 clones, approximately 84% being singletons. The sample belongs to a study of cytomegalovirus exposure and HLA in healthy donors. The study, taken as a whole, reports: Accurate prediction of HLA-A and HLA-B alleles (for most subjects) was reportedly achieved from TCR beta sequences. TCR beta V segments were, for the most part, productive about 90% or about 30% of the time in an earlier analysis. An apparent linkage of common viral pathogens to several of the most significant clusters emerged in a later analysis.

The CDR3 loop spans 13 amino acids. The germline gives CDR1 MNHNY, CDR2 SVGAGI (reference sequence). Trimming cost V 6 bases and J 7 bases; bases outside gene matches: 5. This rearrangement joins TRBV6-6 to TRBJ2-4, with 8 bases lining up with TRBD2. The sequence was collected from a girl between 5 and 17 years old in good health and CMV-seropositive. Sequenced: PBMCs. The DNA for the CDR3 is TGTGCCAGCAGCTCGGGGGGGCCGAACATTCAGTACTTC. It translates to CASSSGGPNIQYF.